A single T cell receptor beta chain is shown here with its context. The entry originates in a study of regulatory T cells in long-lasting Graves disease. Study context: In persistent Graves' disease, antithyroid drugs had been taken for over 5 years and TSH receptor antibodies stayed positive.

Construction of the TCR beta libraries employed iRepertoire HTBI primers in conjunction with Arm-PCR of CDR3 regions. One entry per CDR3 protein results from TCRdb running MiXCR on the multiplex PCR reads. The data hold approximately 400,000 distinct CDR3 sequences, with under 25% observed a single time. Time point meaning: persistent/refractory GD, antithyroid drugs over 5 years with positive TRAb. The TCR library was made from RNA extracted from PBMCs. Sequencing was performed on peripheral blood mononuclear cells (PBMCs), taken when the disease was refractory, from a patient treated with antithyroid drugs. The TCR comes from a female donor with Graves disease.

CDR3 in amino acids: CASSPPGEWGYTF. CDR3 DNA: TGTGCCAGCAGCCCCCCGGGTGAATGGGGCTACACCTTC. This sequence joins TRBV7-9 and TRBJ1-2; D remains unclear. From germline, CDR1 is SEHNR and CDR2 FQNEAQ (reference sequence). V was shortened by 5 bases and J by 8 bases, with 15 bases between the two germline ends. The length of the CDR3 is 13 residues.